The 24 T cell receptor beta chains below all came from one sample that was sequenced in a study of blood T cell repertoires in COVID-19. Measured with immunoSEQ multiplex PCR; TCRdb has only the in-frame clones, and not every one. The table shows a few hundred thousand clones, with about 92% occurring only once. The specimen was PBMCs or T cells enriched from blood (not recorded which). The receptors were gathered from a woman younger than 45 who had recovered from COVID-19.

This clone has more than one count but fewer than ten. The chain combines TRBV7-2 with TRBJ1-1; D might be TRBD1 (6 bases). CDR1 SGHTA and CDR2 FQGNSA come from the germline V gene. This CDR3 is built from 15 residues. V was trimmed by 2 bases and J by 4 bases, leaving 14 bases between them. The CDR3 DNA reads TGTGCCAGCAGCTTATCCGGACAGAGGAGCACTGAAGCTTTCTTT. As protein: CASSLSGQRSTEAFF.

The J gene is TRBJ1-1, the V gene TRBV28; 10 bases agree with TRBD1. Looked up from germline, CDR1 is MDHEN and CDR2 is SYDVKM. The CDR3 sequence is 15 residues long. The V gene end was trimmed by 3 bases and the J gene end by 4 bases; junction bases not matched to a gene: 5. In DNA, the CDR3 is TGTGCCAGCAGTTTCGTGGACAGGGGGATCACTGAAGCTTTCTTT. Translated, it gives CASSFVDRGITEAFF.

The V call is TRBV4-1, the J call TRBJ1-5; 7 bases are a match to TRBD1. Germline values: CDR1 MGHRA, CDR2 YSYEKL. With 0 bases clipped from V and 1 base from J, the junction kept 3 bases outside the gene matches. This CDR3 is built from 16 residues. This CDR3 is CASSQDNRGSNQPQHF. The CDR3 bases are TGCGCCAGCAGCCAAGATAACAGGGGAAGCAATCAGCCCCAGCATTTT.

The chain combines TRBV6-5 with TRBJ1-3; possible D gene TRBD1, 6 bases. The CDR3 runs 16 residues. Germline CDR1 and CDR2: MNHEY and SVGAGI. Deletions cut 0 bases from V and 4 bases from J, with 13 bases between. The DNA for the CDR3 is TGTGCCAGCAGTTACTCGACGAGGGGGACAGGAAACACCATATATTTT. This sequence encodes CASSYSTRGTGNTIYF.

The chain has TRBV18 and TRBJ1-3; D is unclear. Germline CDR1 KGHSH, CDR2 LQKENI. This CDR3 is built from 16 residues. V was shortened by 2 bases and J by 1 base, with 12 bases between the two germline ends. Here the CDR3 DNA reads TGTGCCAGCTCACCATATGCGGGTCCATCTGGAAACACCATATATTTT. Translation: CASSPYAGPSGNTIYF.

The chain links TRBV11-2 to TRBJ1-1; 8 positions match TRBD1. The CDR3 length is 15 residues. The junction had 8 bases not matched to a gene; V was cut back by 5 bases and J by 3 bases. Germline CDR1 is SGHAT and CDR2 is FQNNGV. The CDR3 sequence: CASSPTRQGYTEAFF. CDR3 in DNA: TGTGCCAGCAGCCCAACGAGACAGGGGTACACTGAAGCTTTCTTT.

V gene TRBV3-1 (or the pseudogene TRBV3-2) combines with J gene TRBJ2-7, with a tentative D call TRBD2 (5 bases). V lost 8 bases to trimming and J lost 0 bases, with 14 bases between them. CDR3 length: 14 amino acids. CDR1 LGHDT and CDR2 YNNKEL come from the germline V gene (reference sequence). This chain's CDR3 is CASESSPSSYEQYF. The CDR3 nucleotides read TGTGCCAGCGAGTCTAGCCCGAGCTCCTACGAGCAGTACTTC.

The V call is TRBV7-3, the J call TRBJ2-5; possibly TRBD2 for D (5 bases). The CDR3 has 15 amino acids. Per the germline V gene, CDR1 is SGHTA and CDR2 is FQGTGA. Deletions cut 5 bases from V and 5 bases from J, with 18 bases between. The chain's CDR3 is CASSLDHSARETQYF. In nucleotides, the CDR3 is TGTGCCAGCAGCCTAGACCATAGCGCTCGGGAGACCCAGTACTTC.

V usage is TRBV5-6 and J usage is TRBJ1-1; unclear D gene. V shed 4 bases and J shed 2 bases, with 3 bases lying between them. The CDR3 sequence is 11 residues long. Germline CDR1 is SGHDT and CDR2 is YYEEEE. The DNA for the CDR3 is TGTGCCAGCAGCCTTAACACTGAAGCTTTCTTT. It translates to CASSLNTEAFF.

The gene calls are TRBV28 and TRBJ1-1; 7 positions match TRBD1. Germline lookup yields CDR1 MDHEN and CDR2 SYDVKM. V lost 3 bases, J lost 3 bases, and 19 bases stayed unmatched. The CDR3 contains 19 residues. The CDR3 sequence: CASSLRRLSTGVGHTEAFF. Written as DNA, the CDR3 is TGTGCCAGCAGTTTGAGGCGTCTTTCCACAGGGGTTGGGCACACTGAAGCTTTCTTT.

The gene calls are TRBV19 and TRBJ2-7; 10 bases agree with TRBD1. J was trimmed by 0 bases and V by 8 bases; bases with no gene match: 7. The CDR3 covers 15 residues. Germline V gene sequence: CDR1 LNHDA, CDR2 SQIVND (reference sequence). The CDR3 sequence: CASGPGQGNSYEQYF. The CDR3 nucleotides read TGTGCCAGTGGCCCGGGACAGGGGAACTCCTACGAGCAGTACTTC.

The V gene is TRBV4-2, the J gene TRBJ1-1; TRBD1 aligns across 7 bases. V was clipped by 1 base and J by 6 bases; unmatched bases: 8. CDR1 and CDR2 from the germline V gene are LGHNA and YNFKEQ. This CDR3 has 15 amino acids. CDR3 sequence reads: CASSQAIAGGSEAFF. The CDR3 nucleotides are TGTGCCAGCAGCCAAGCAATTGCAGGGGGATCTGAAGCTTTCTTT.

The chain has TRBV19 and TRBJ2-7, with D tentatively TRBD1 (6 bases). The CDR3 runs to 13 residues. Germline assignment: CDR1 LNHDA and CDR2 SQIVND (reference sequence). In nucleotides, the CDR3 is TGTGTCACTTCCCTCAACAGGGACGGCGAGCAGTACTTC. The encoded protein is CVTSLNRDGEQYF.

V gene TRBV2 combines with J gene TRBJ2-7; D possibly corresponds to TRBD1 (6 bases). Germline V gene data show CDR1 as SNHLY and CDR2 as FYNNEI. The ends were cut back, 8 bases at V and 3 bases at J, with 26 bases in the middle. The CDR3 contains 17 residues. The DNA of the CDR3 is TGTGCCAGCCGCTACCCAAGAACGACAGGTCCTATCTACGAGCAGTACTTC. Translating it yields CASRYPRTTGPIYEQYF.

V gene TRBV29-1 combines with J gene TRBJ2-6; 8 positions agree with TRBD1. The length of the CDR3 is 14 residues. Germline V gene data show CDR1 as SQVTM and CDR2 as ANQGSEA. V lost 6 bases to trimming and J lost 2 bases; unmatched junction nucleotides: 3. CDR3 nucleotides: TGCAGCGTGGGGGACAGGACTGGGGCCAACGTCCTGACTTTC. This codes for CSVGDRTGANVLTF.

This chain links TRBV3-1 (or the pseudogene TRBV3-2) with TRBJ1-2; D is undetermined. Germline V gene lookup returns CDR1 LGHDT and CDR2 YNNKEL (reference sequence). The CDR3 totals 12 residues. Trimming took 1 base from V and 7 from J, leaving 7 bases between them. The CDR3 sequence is CASSQARGGYTF. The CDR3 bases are TGTGCCAGCAGCCAAGCACGGGGTGGCTACACCTTC.

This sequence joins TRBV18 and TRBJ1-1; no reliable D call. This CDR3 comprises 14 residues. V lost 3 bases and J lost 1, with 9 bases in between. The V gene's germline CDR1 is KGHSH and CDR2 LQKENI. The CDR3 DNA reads TGTGCCAGCTCACCTTCACAGAGGAACACTGAAGCTTTCTTT. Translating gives CASSPSQRNTEAFF.

DNA for the CDR3: TGTGCCAGCAGCTTAGCACTGTATAATTCACCCCTCCACTTT. Its translation is CASSLALYNSPLHF. The chain is built from TRBV7-2 and TRBJ1-6; D gene uncertain. V lost 0 bases and J 4 bases, leaving 4 bases between the germline ends. Germline V lookup: CDR1 SGHTA, CDR2 FQGNSA. CDR3 size: 14 residues.

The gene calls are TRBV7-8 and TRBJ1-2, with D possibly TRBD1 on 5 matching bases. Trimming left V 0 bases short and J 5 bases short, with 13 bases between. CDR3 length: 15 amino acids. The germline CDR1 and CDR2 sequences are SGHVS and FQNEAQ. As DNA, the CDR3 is TGTGCCAGCAGCTTAGCGGGGGGGATTAGATATGGCTACACCTTC. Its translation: CASSLAGGIRYGYTF.

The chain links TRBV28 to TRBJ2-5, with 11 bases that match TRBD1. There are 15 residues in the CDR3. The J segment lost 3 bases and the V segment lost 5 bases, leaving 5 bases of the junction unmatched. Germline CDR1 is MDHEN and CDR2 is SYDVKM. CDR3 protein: CASSGRTGGKETQYF. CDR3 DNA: TGTGCCAGCAGTGGAAGGACAGGGGGCAAAGAGACCCAGTACTTC.

This CDR3 is CASSLVGQGASEQFF. Here the CDR3 DNA reads TGTGCCAGCAGCTTAGTTGGGCAGGGGGCGAGTGAGCAGTTCTTC. The J gene is TRBJ2-1, the V gene TRBV11-3; the match to TRBD1 covers 8 bases. The germline V gene has CDR1 SGHNT and CDR2 YENEEA. The trim removed 1 base at V and 9 bases at J, leaving 8 bases unmatched. The CDR3 has 15 amino acids.

CDR3 nucleotides: TGTGCCAGCTCGCCTGGGACAGGGGAGGCAGATACGCAGTATTTT. It encodes CASSPGTGEADTQYF. The chain joins TRBV18 to TRBJ2-3, with 10 positions matching TRBD1. This CDR3 comprises 15 residues. Germline values: CDR1 KGHSH, CDR2 LQKENI. With 6 bases clipped from V and 4 bases from J, the junction kept 7 bases outside the gene matches.

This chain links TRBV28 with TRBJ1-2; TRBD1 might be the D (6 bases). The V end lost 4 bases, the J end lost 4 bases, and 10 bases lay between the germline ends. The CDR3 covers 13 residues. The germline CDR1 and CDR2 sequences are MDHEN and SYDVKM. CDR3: CASSSQGAYGYTF. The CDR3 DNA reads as TGTGCCAGCAGTTCACAGGGCGCCTATGGCTACACCTTC.

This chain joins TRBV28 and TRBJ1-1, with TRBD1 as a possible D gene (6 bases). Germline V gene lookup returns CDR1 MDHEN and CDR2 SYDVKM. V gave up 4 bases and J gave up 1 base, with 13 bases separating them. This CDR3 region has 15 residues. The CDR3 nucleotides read TGTGCCAGCAGTTCTACGGGGGGCTGGAACACTGAAGCTTTCTTT. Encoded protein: CASSSTGGWNTEAFF. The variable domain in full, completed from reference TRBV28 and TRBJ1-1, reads DVKVTQSSRYLVKRTGEKVFLECVQDMDHENMFWYRQDPGLGLRLIYFSYDVKMKEKGDIPEGYSVSREKKERFSLILESASTNQTSMYLCASSSTGGWNTEAFFGQGTRLTVV.